This T cell receptor (beta chain) was sequenced in a study of neurological immune-mediated disorders. The CDR3 covers 14 residues. Germline CDR1 reads SGHDT; CDR2 reads YYEEEE. V shed 0 bases and J shed 2 bases, with 9 bases lying between them. TCRdb reanalysed the 5' RACE reads using MiXCR and keeps one entry per CDR3 protein. The sample has fewer than 80,000 distinct CDR3 sequences, roughly 5.5% seen once. This clonotype was counted at least ten times. Source material: PBMCs. The V call is TRBV5-6, the J call TRBJ2-7, with D maybe TRBD1 (5 bases). The clonotype comes from a woman aged 25 to 39 with multiple sclerosis. The CDR3 here is CASSLGPGTYEQYF. In nucleotides, the CDR3 is TGTGCCAGCAGCTTGGGTCCAGGGACCTACGAGCAGTACTTC.